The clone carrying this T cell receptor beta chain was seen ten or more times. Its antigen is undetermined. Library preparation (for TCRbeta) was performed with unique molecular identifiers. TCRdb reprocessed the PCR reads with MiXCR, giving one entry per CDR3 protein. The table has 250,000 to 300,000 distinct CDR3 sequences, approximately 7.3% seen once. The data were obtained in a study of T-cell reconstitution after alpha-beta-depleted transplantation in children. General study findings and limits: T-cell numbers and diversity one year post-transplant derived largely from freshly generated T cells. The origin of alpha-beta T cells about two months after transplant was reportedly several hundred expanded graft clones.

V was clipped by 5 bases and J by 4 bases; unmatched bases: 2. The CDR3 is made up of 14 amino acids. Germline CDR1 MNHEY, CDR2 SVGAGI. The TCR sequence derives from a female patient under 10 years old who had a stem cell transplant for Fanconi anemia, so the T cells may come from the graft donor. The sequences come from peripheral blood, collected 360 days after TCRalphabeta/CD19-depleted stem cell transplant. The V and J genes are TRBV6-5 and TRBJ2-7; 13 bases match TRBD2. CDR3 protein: CASSRLAGGYEQYF. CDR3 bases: TGTGCCAGCAGTAGACTAGCGGGAGGATACGAGCAGTACTTC.